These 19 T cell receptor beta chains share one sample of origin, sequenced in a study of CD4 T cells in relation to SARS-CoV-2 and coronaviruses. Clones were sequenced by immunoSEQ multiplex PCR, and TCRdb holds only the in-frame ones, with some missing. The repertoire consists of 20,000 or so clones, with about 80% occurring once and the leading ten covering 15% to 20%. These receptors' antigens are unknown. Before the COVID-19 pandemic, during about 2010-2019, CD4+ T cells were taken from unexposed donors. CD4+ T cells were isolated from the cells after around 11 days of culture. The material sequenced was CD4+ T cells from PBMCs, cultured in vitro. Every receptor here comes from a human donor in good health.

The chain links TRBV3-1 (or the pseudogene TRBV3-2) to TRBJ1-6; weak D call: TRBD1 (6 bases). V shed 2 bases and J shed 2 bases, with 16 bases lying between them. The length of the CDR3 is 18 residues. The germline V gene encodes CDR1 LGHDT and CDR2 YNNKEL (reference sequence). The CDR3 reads CASSQRTALLTYNSPLHF. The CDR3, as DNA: TGTGCCAGCAGCCAAAGGACAGCCCTTTTGACCTATAATTCACCCCTCCACTTT.

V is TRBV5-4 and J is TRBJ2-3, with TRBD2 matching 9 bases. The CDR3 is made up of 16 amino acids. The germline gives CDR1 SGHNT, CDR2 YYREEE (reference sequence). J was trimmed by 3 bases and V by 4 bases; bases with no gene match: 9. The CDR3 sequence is CASSRDAGGRTDTQYF. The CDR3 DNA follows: TGTGCCAGCAGCCGCGACGCGGGAGGGAGAACAGATACGCAGTATTTT.

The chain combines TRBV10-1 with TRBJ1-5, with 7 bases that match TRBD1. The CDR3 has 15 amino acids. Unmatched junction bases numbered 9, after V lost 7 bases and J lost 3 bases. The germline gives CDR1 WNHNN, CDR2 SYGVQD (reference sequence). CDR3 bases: TGCGCCAGCAAGCGGGACAGCCTTTCCAATCAGCCCCAGCATTTT. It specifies CASKRDSLSNQPQHF.

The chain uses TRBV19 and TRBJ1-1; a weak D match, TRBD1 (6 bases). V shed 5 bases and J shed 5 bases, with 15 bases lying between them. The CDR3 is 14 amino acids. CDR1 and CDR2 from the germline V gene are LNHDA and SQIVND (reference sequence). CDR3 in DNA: TGTGCCAGTAGTTTTCGGGGGCGCGGAACTGAAGCTTTCTTT. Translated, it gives CASSFRGRGTEAFF.

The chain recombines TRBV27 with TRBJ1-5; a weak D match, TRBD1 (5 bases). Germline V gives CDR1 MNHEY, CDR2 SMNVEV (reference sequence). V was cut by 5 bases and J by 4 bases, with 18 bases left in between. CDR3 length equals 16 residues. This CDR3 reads CASSRRPTAINQPQHF. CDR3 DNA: TGTGCCAGCAGTCGACGACCGACAGCGATTAATCAGCCCCAGCATTTT.

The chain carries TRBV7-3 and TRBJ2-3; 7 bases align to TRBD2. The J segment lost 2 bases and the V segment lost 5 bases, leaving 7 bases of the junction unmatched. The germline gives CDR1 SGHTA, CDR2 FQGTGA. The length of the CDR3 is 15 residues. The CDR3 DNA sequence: TGTGCCAGCAGCATCTCTAGCGGAGACACAGATACGCAGTATTTT. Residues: CASSISSGDTDTQYF. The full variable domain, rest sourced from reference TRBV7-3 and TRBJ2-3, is GAGVSQTPSNKVTEKGKYVELRCDPISGHTALYWYRQSLGQGPEFLIYFQGTGAADDSGLPNDRFFAVRPEGSVSTLKIQRTERGDSAVYLCASSISSGDTDTQYFGPGTRLTVL.

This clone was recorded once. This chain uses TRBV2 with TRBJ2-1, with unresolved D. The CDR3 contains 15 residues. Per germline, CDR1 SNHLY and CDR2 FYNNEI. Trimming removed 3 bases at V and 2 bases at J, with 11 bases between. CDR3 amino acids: CASSESGLPYNEQFF. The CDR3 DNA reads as TGTGCCAGCAGTGAGAGTGGGTTACCCTACAATGAGCAGTTCTTC.

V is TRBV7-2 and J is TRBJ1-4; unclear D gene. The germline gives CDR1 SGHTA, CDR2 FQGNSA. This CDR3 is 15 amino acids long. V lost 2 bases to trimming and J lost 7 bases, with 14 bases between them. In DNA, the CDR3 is TGTGCCAGCAGCTTAATACGGGGTCGAGGTGAAAAACTGTTTTTT. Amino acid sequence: CASSLIRGRGEKLFF.

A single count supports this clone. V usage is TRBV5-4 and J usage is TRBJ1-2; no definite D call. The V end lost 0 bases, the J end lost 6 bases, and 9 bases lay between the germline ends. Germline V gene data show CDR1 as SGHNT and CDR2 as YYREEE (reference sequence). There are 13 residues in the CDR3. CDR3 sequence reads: CASSLAGRDGYTF. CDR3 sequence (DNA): TGTGCCAGCAGCTTGGCAGGCAGAGATGGCTACACCTTC.

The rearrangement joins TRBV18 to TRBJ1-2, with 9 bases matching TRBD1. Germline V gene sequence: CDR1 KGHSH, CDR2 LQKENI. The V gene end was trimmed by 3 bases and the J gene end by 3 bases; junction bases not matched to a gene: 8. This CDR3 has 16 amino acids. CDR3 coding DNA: TGTGCCAGCTCACCGTACAGGGGGCTAGGTGACTATGGCTACACCTTC. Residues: CASSPYRGLGDYGYTF.

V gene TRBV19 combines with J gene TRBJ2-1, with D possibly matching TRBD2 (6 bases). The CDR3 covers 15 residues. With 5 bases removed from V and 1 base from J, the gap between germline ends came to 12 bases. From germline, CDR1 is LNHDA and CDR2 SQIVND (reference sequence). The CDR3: CASSPRDLSYNEQFF. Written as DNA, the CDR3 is TGTGCCAGTAGTCCCAGGGACTTATCCTACAATGAGCAGTTCTTC.

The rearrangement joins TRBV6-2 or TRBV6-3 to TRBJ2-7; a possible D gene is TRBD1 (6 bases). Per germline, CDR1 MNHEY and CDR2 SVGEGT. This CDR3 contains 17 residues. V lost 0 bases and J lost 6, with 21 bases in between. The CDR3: CASSYSRAGTIKFEQYF. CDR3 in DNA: TGTGCCAGCAGTTACTCTCGCGCCGGGACAATAAAGTTCGAGCAGTACTTC.

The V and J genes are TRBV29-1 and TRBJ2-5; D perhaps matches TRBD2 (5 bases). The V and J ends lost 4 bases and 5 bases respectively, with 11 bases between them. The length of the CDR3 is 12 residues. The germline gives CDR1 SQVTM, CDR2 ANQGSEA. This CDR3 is CSVGGELETQYF. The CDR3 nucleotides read TGCAGCGTTGGGGGAGAACTGGAGACCCAGTACTTC.

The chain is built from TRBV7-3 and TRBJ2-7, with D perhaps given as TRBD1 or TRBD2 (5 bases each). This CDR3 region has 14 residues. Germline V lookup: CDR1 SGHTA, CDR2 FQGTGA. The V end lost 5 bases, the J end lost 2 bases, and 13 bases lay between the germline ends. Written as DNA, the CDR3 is TGTGCCAGCAGCAAGTACTCGGGGCCCTACGAGCAGTACTTC. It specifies CASSKYSGPYEQYF.

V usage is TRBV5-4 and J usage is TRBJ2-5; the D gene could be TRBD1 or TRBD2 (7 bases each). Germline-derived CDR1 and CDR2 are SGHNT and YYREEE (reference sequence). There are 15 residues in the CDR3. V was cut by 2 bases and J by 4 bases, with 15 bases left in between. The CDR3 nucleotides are TGTGCCAGCAGCTTCCCCTCAGGGGGGGGAGAGACCCAGTACTTC. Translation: CASSFPSGGGETQYF.

This chain's CDR3 is CATTPRTETDTQYF. In nucleotides, the CDR3 is TGTGCCACCACGCCGAGGACAGAGACAGATACGCAGTATTTT. The V and J genes are TRBV10-3 and TRBJ2-3; possibly TRBD1 for D (6 bases). V lost 10 bases and J 3 bases, leaving 17 bases between the germline ends. The CDR3 spans 14 residues. The germline CDR1 and CDR2 sequences are ENHRY and SYGVKD.

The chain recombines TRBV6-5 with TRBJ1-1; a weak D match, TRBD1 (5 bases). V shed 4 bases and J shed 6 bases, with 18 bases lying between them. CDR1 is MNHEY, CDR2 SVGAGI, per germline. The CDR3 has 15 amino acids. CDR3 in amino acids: CASSWAGRGGAEAFF. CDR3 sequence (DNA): TGTGCCAGCAGTTGGGCGGGACGGGGTGGTGCTGAAGCTTTCTTT.

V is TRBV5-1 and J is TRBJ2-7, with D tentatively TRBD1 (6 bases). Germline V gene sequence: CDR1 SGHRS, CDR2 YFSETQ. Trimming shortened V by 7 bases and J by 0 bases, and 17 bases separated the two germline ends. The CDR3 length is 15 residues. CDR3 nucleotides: TGCGCCAGCGGACCGATGGGACACAGCTCCTACGAGCAGTACTTC. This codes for CASGPMGHSSYEQYF.

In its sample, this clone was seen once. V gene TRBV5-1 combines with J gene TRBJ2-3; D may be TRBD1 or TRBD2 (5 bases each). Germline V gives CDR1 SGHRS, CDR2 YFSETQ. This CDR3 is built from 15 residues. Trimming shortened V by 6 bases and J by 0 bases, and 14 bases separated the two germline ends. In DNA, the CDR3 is TGCGCCAGCATCAGGGACGGGGCTAGCACAGATACGCAGTATTTT. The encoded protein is CASIRDGASTDTQYF.